Included here is one TCR beta chain sequence, with context. TCRdb keeps only in-frame clones here, not all; method: immunoSEQ multiplex PCR. The sample lists 2,500,000 or so clones, roughly 93% seen once, with roughly 0.39% in the top ten. Naive CD45RA+ and memory CD45RA-negative subsets were split from CD4+ cells. The V gene's germline CDR1 is SGHTA and CDR2 FQGNSA. With 5 bases removed from V and 3 bases from J, the gap between germline ends came to 25 bases. The CDR3 totals 18 residues. The entry originates in a study of shared clonotypes between healthy human individuals. Source material: naive CD4+ T cells from PBMCs. Subset here: CD45RA+ positively selected. The clonotype comes from a man aged 18-30 years in good health. Some clones in this sample may be carry-over from other donors' samples. The V and J genes are TRBV7-2 and TRBJ1-1; D unclear. The CDR3 DNA reads TGTGCCAGCAGCCCATCCTTGTGGGATAGAGGGCTGGACACTGAAGCTTTCTTT. This gives the protein CASSPSLWDRGLDTEAFF.